This section outlines one T cell receptor (beta chain) sequence together with its context. These data come from a study of PD-L1 blockade in urothelial cancer. Study details: At 3 weeks (second dose) and 6 weeks after starting treatment, blood was analyzed.

The CDR3 extends over 12 amino acids. CDR1 and CDR2 (germline): SQVTM, ANQGSEA. Trimming took off 0 bases at V and 5 bases at J, with 8 bases between the two ends. Some clones are missing from TCRdb's copy, which holds only in-frame ones; the method was immunoSEQ multiplex PCR. The table records 100,000 or so clones, about 90% of them present only once. V is TRBV29-1 and J is TRBJ2-7; a possible D gene is TRBD2 (5 bases). The clonotype originates from a woman of 80 years or more with urothelial cancer. The sample here was PBMCs, taken around atezolizumab (anti-PD-L1) treatment. The CDR3 here is CSVEDPGDEQYF. The CDR3 nucleotides are TGCAGCGTTGAAGATCCCGGGGACGAGCAGTACTTC.